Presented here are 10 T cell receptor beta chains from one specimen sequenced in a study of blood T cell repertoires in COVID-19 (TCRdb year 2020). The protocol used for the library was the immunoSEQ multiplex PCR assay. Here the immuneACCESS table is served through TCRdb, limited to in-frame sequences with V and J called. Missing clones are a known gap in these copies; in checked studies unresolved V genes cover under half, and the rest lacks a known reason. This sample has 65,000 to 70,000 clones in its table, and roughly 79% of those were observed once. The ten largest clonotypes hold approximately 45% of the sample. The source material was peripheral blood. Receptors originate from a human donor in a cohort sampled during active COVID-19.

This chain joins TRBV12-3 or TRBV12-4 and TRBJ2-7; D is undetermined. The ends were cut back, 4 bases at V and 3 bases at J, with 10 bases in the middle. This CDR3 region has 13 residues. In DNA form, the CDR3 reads TGTGCCAGCAGTTCTTATAATAACTACGAGCAGTACTTC. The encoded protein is CASSSYNNYEQYF.

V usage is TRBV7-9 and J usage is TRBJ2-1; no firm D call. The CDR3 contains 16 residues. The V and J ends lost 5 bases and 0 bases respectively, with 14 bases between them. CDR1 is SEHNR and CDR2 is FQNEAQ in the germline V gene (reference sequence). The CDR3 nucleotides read TGTGCCAGCAGCCCCCTGGGCATAAGCTCCTACAATGAGCAGTTCTTC. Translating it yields CASSPLGISSYNEQFF.

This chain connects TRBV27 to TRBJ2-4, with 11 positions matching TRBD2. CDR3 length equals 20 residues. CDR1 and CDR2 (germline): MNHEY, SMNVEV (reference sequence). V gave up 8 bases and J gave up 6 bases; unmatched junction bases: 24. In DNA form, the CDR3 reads TGTGCCAGCGGACCGTGGGTGGCCCTAGTAGCGGGAGGGTCAACAAACATTCAGTACTTC. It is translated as CASGPWVALVAGGSTNIQYF.

CDR3 protein: CASSFVTDQPQHF. The CDR3 DNA reads as TGTGCCAGCAGTTTTGTGACAGATCAGCCCCAGCATTTT. J is TRBJ1-5 and V is TRBV12-3 or TRBV12-4, with D tentatively TRBD1 (5 bases). The CDR3 runs to 13 residues. V gave up 3 bases and J gave up 5 bases, with 8 bases separating them.

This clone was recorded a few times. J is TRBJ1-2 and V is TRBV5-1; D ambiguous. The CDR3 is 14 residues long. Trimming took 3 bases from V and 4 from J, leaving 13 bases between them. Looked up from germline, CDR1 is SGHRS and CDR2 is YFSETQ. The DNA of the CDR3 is TGCGCCAGCAGCTCCTCGGCGGCGGGCTATGGCTACACCTTC. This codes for CASSSSAAGYGYTF. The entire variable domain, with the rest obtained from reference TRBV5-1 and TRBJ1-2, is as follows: KAGVTQTPRYLIKTRGQQVTLSCSPISGHRSVSWYQQTPGQGLQFLFEYFSETQRNKGNFPGRFSGRQFSNSRSEMNVSTLELGDSALYLCASSSSAAGYGYTFGSGTRLTVV.

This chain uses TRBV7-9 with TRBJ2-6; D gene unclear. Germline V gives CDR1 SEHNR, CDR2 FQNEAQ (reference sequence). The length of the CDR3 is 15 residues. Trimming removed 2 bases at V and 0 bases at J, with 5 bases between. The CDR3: CASSLQFSGANVLTF. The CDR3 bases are TGTGCCAGCAGCTTACAGTTCTCTGGGGCCAACGTCCTGACTTTC. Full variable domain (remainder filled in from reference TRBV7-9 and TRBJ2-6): DTGVSQNPRHKITKRGQNVTFRCDPISEHNRLYWYRQTLGQGPEFLTYFQNEAQLEKSRLLSDRFSAERPKGSFSTLEIQRTEQGDSAMYLCASSLQFSGANVLTFGAGSRLTVL.

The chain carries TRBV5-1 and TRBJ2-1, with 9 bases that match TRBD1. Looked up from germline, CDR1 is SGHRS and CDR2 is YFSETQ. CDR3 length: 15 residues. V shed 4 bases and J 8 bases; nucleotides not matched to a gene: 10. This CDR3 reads CASSDEDRGPDEQFF. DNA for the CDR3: TGCGCCAGCAGCGACGAGGACAGGGGTCCCGATGAGCAGTTCTTC.

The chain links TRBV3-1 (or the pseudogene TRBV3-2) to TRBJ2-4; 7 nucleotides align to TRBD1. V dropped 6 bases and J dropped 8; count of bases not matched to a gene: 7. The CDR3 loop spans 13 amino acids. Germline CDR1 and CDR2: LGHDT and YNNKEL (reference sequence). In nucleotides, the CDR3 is TGTGCCAGCAGATTTGGACAGGCCGACATTCAGTACTTC. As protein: CASRFGQADIQYF.

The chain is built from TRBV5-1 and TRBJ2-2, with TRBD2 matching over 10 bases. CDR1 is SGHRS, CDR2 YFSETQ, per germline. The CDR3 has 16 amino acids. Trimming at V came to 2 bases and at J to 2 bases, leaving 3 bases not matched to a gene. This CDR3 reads CASSFLAGVNTGELFF. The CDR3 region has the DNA TGCGCCAGCAGCTTCCTAGCGGGGGTTAACACCGGGGAGCTGTTTTTT.

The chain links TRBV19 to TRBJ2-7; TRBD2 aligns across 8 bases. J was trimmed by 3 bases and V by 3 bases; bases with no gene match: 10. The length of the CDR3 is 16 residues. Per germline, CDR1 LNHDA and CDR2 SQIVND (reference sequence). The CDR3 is CASSITPGLDYYEQYF. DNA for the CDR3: TGTGCCAGTAGTATTACTCCGGGACTAGACTACTACGAGCAGTACTTC. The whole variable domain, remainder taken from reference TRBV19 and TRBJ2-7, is DGGITQSPKYLFRKEGQNVTLSCEQNLNHDAMYWYRQDPGQGLRLIYYSQIVNDFQKGDIAEGYSVSREKKESFPLTVTSAQKNPTAFYLCASSITPGLDYYEQYFGPGTRLTVT.